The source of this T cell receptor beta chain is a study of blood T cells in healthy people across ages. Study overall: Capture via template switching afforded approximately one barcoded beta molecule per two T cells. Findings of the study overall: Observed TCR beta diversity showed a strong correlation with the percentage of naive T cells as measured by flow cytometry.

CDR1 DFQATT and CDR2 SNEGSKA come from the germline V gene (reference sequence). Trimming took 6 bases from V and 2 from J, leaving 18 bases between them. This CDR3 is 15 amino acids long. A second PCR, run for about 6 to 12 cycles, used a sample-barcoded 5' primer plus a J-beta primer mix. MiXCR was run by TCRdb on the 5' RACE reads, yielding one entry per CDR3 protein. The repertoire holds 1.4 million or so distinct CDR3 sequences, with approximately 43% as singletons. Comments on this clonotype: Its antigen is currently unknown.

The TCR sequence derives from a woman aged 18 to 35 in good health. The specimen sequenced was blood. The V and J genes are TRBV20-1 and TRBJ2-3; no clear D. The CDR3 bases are TGCAGTGCCATAGAGCCTAGGCAGAACACAGATACGCAGTATTTT. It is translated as CSAIEPRQNTDTQYF.